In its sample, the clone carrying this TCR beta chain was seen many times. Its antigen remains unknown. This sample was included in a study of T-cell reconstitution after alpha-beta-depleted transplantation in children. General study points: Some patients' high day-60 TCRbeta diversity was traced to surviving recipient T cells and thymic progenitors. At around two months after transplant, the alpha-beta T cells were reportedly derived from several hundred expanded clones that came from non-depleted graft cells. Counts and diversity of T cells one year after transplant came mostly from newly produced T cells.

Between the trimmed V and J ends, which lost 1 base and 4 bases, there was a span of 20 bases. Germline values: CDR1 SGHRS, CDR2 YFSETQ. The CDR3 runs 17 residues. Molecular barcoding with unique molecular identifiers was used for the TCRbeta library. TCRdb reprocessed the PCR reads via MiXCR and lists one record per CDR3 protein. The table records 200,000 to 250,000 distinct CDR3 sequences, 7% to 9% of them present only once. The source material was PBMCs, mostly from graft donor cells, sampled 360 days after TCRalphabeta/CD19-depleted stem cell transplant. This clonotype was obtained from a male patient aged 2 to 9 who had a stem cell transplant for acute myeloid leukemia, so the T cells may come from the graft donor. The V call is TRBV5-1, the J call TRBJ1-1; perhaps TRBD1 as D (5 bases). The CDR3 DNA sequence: TGCGCCAGCAGCTTGCTAGGGCTCCAATGGGGGGGCACTGAAGCTTTCTTT. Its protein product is CASSLLGLQWGGTEAFF.